The T cell receptor beta chain described here comes from a study of Graves' ophthalmopathy and Graves' hyperthyroidism. This clonotype was observed a single time. The CDR3 has 14 residues. CDR1 is LNHNV and CDR2 is YYDKDF in the germline V gene (reference sequence). Trimming took off 0 bases at V and 5 bases at J, with 10 bases between the two ends. Amplifying from RNA transcripts, the study obtained TCR beta CDR3 regions. After a first-round RT-PCR with HTBI primers, a second-round multiplex PCR was run. TCRdb passed the multiplex PCR reads through MiXCR, listing each CDR3 protein once. The table shows 150,000 to 200,000 distinct CDR3 sequences, with about two fifths occurring only once.

Material: peripheral blood. The clonotype was recovered from a man between 25 and 39 years old with Graves' ophthalmopathy. The V gene is TRBV15, the J gene TRBJ2-5; maybe TRBD1 (6 bases). The CDR3 coding sequence is TGTGCCACCAGCAGAGATGGGGGCGGGGAGACCCAGTACTTC. This codes for CATSRDGGGETQYF.